This T cell receptor (beta chain) was sequenced for a study of T cell responses to AZD1222 COVID-19 vaccine. Study-wide results and limits: Unmutated variant regions are reportedly the target of nearly half of TCRs that are spike-specific. Increases in Spike-specific TCR breadth and depth were seen after two AZD1222 doses. Repertoire sampling occurred only after the peak T cell response. Spike was spanned by vaccine-associated CD4 TCRs, with dominance at 160-218 and 743-854.

The data were produced by immunoSEQ multiplex PCR, yet TCRdb's version contains in-frame clones alone and is incomplete. This table has around 190,000 clones, roughly 88% appearing once. Germline V gene data show CDR1 as GTSNPN and CDR2 as SVGIG (reference sequence). The V and J ends lost 5 bases and 5 bases respectively, with 5 bases between them. This CDR3 spans 10 amino acids. This clone was counted a single time. Antigen specificity is unknown. The specimen comprised peripheral blood, sampled 28 days after the second AZD1222 dose. The rearrangement uses TRBV30 and TRBJ2-3; D unclear. The TCR originated in an adult who received the AZD1222 COVID-19 vaccine. The CDR3 protein is CAWYGDTQYF. CDR3 DNA: TGTGCCTGGTATGGAGATACGCAGTATTTT.